This TCR beta chain was found in a study of monozygotic twins with inflammatory bowel disease. Study outcomes and limitations: Different T cell subtypes could not be distinguished. The co-twins with IBD showed lower TCRbeta diversity (inverse Simpson) than their healthy siblings.

The CDR3 is 13 amino acids. The germline CDR1 and CDR2 sequences are MDHEN and SYDVKM. TCRdb reprocessed the 5' RACE reads and stores each CDR3 protein as one record, lacking DNA. The listing contains approximately 150,000 distinct CDR3 sequences. On this clonotype itself: Its matching antigen is unknown.

The sequencing sample was made of blood. The TCR comes from a human donor with ulcerative colitis or Crohn's disease, or a healthy co-twin of an affected twin (not recorded which). The chain links TRBV28 to TRBJ2-7; TCRdb's D call of TRBD2 is untestable without DNA. CDR3 residues: CASSRGIHYEQYF.